This T cell receptor beta chain was sequenced for a study of T cell repertoires in cytomegalovirus infection. Study-level information: The authors used CMV epitopes that were HLA-C-restricted (recently identified) and HLA-B-restricted (well studied). CMV infection and matching HLA type were both indicated by public TCR beta signatures.

Study-wide findings and caveats: In two of eight donors, the top clonotype was HLA-C-restricted CMV-specific. Carriers of CMV plus the relevant HLA were identified by cumulative public TCR beta family frequency.

V was cut by 5 bases and J by 2 bases, with 16 bases left in between. CDR3 length: 16 residues. Germline CDR1 SEHNR, CDR2 FQNEAQ (reference sequence). As concerns this clonotype: Its antigen is unidentified.

MiXCR, run by TCRdb on the reads, gives a single entry per CDR3 protein. Of about 830,000 distinct CDR3 sequences listed, 30% to 35% were seen once; the top ten hold roughly 12%. The source is a human donor in good health (CMV status not recorded). Some clones in this sample may be carry-over from other donors' samples. The sample was cultured CD8+ T cells from PBMCs, taken from culture after CMV antigen stimulation. The rearrangement uses TRBV7-9 and TRBJ1-3; D perhaps matches TRBD1 (5 bases). CDR3 sequence reads: CASSPRDGGTGNTIYF. The CDR3 DNA reads as TGTGCCAGCAGCCCCCGGGACGGAGGAACTGGAAACACCATATATTTT. Looking up the rest from reference TRBV7-9 and TRBJ1-3 gives the full variable domain: DTGVSQNPRHKITKRGQNVTFRCDPISEHNRLYWYRQTLGQGPEFLTYFQNEAQLEKSRLLSDRFSAERPKGSFSTLEIQRTEQGDSAMYLCASSPRDGGTGNTIYFGEGSWLTVV.